This T cell receptor beta chain was captured by sequencing in a study of blood T cells in healthy people across ages. Study conclusions and caveats: Older age went with lower TCR beta diversity per million T cells, in a roughly linear way. In long-lived donors, naive CD4+ cell counts and diversity exceeded those of aged donors.

Trimming left V 7 bases short and J 6 bases short, with 13 bases between. Germline CDR1 and CDR2: MDHEN and SYDVKM. The CDR3 runs 13 residues. This clonotype appeared a few times. The antigen is undetermined. Primers used in a second PCR of about 7 to 12 cycles were a sample-barcoded 5' primer and a J-beta primer mix. MiXCR, applied by TCRdb to the 5' RACE reads, yields one record per CDR3 protein. The table includes around 820,000 distinct CDR3 sequences, just under 25% detected once. RNA extraction gave at least 5.5 micrograms of total RNA per sample. The data were also submitted as part of a second study, on T cells of mothers and their children. That paper adds: Addition of sample barcodes and 2-4 random nucleotides occurred through the M1S primer of the second PCR.

This rearrangement joins TRBV28 to TRBJ2-1, with D possibly matching TRBD2 (5 bases). Sequencing was done on a sample of blood. This clonotype was obtained from a boy younger than 18 in good health. CDR3 DNA sequence: TGTGCCAGCACCCAGAGCCGGGGCAATGAGCAGTTCTTC. Translation gives CASTQSRGNEQFF.